What follows describes a single T cell receptor beta chain. Germline-derived CDR1 and CDR2 are SGHRS and YFSETQ. This CDR3 contains 15 residues. Trimming removed 0 bases at V and 0 bases at J, with 9 bases between. The sample belongs to a study of control samples from healthy donors and cancer patients. Profiling relied on immunoSEQ multiplex PCR, and the TCRdb table lists in-frame clones only, not all of them. The sample contains about 120,000 clones, more than 75% of which appear only once. The source of this sequence is a woman in her 70s in good health. This chain links TRBV5-1 with TRBJ1-1, with D maybe TRBD1 (5 bases). The sample taken for sequencing was blood. Written as DNA, the CDR3 is TGCGCCAGCAGCTTGGCAGGGCTAATGAACACTGAAGCTTTCTTT. Protein: CASSLAGLMNTEAFF.